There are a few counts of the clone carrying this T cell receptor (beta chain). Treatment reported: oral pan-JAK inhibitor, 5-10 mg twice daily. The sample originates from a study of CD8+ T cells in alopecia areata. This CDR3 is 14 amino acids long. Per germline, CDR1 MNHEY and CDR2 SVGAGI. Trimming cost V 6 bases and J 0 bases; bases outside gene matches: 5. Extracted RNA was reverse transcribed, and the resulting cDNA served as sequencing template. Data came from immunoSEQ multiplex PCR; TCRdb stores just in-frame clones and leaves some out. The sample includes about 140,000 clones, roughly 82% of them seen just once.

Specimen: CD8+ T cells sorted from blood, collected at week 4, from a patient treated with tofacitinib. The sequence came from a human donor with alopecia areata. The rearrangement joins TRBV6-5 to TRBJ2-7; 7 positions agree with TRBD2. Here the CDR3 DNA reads TGTGCCAGCAGAAGCGGGGCCAGCTCCTACGAGCAGTACTTC. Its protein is CASRSGASSYEQYF.